These T cell receptor beta chains were read from a single sample in a study of graft-versus-host responses after intestinal transplantation. Libraries were prepared by immunoSEQ multiplex PCR; TCRdb keeps only in-frame clonotypes and omits some of them. The sample has around 120,000 clones, just over 90% seen once. Which antigens these TCRs recognize remains unknown. The source was unstimulated CD4+ T cells sorted from spleen or lymph node cells, collected before intestinal transplant. The receptors were gathered from a human donor who received an intestinal transplant. The CDR3 runs from the conserved cysteine through the conserved F or W. Each record gives: clone size, D gene, J gene, V gene, CDR3 protein, CDR3 DNA. The D gene is left open where the match is weak. Expanded clones are given a class, and other clones once, few, many or no size at all.

clone_size: -; d_call: -; j_call: TRBJ1-1; v_call: TRBV7-9; cdr3_aa: CASSLGGGTEAFF; cdr3_nt: TGTGCCAGCAGCTTAGGGGGAGGCACTGAAGCTTTCTTT
clone_size: -; d_call: TRBD2; j_call: TRBJ2-7; v_call: TRBV10-3; cdr3_aa: CAISESKGTIASAF; cdr3_nt: TGTGCCATCAGTGAGTCGAAGGGGACTATCGCCTCCGCTTTC
clone_size: once; d_call: TRBD1; j_call: TRBJ1-3; v_call: TRBV19; cdr3_aa: CASRTDRAGNTIYF; cdr3_nt: TGTGCCAGTAGGACCGACAGGGCTGGAAACACCATATATTTT
clone_size: -; d_call: -; j_call: TRBJ2-5; v_call: TRBV18; cdr3_aa: CASSLGQQETQYF; cdr3_nt: TGTGCCAGCTCTTTAGGACAGCAAGAGACCCAGTACTTC
clone_size: -; d_call: -; j_call: TRBJ2-3; v_call: TRBV6-5; cdr3_aa: CASSYSGGYGTDTQYF; cdr3_nt: TGTGCCAGCAGTTACTCAGGCGGGTACGGCACAGATACGCAGTATTTT
clone_size: -; d_call: TRBD1; j_call: TRBJ2-2; v_call: TRBV2; cdr3_aa: CASKWTGGSGELFF; cdr3_nt: TGTGCCAGCAAGTGGACAGGGGGCTCCGGGGAGCTGTTTTTT
clone_size: -; d_call: -; j_call: TRBJ2-7; v_call: TRBV6-5; cdr3_aa: CASQLPRSPHYEQYF; cdr3_nt: TGTGCCAGCCAACTGCCCCGCTCCCCTCACTACGAGCAGTACTTC
clone_size: -; d_call: TRBD1; j_call: TRBJ1-4; v_call: TRBV7-9; cdr3_aa: CASSPGQGYEKLFF; cdr3_nt: TGTGCCAGCAGCCCCGGACAGGGCTACGAAAAACTGTTTTTT
clone_size: -; d_call: -; j_call: TRBJ1-2; v_call: TRBV5-1; cdr3_aa: CASSIDRDGYTF; cdr3_nt: TGCGCCAGCAGCATCGACAGAGATGGCTACACCTTC
clone_size: -; d_call: -; j_call: TRBJ1-2; v_call: TRBV6-1; cdr3_aa: CASERRINYGYTF; cdr3_nt: TGTGCCAGTGAGAGGCGAATTAACTATGGCTACACCTTC
clone_size: -; d_call: -; j_call: TRBJ2-6; v_call: TRBV9; cdr3_aa: CASSVGGWQTGANVLTF; cdr3_nt: TGTGCCAGCAGCGTAGGAGGGTGGCAAACTGGGGCCAACGTCCTGACTTTC
clone_size: -; d_call: TRBD1; j_call: TRBJ1-3; v_call: TRBV9; cdr3_aa: CASSVVSGGSGNTIYF; cdr3_nt: TGTGCCAGCAGCGTAGTTTCAGGGGGGTCCGGAAACACCATATATTTT
clone_size: -; d_call: -; j_call: TRBJ1-2; v_call: TRBV28; cdr3_aa: CASRQGSFNYGYTF; cdr3_nt: TGTGCCAGCAGACAAGGGAGTTTTAACTATGGCTACACCTTC
clone_size: once; d_call: -; j_call: TRBJ1-4; v_call: TRBV5-1; cdr3_aa: CASSLGGLSEKLFF; cdr3_nt: TGCGCCAGCAGCTTGGGCGGCTTGAGTGAAAAACTGTTTTTT
clone_size: -; d_call: TRBD2; j_call: TRBJ2-1; v_call: TRBV9; cdr3_aa: CASSAQAGGPSYNEQFF; cdr3_nt: TGTGCCAGCAGCGCCCAAGCGGGGGGGCCTTCCTACAATGAGCAGTTCTTC